The clone carrying this T cell receptor beta chain showed up just once. What it binds is not known. The germline V gene has CDR1 GTSNPN and CDR2 SVGIG (reference sequence). CDR3 length: 11 residues. Trimming removed 1 base at V and 2 bases at J, with 0 bases between. The data derive from a study of T cell responses to AZD1222 COVID-19 vaccine. The protocol was immunoSEQ multiplex PCR, while the TCRdb copy is restricted to in-frame clones and leaves out a portion. The sample consists of approximately 150,000 clones, almost 95% of them appearing once. General study points: The study found vaccine-associated CD4 TCRs spanning spike, dominant at 160-218 and 743-854.

This specimen was peripheral blood, taken on day 0 of AZD1222 vaccination. This sequence originates from an adult in good health. The chain links TRBV30 to TRBJ1-3; D remains ambiguous. The CDR3, as DNA: TGTGCCTGGAGTGCTGGAAACACCATATATTTT. Its protein product is CAWSAGNTIYF.